This T cell receptor (beta chain) was retrieved from a study of T cells in localized non-small cell lung cancer. Study conclusions and caveats: In uninvolved adjacent lung, T cell clonality reached its highest value, exceeding tumor. Sequencing was limited to one tumor region, leaving the possibility of heterogeneity open.

With respect to this clone: Its matching antigen is unknown.

Sequencing used immunoSEQ multiplex PCR; TCRdb keeps in-frame clones, though not all of them. Here the sample spans about 78,000 clones, 80% to 90% being singletons. The CDR3 has 15 amino acids. V was cut by 5 bases and J by 2 bases, with 16 bases left in between. CDR1 and CDR2 (germline): SGHKS, YYEKEE (reference sequence). The material was peripheral blood, obtained before any cancer treatment. This TCR was sampled from a man aged 40-75 years with stage I lung adenocarcinoma. V and J are TRBV5-5 and TRBJ1-1; D remains ambiguous. CDR3 in amino acids: CASSYTSGSNTEAFF. CDR3 bases: TGTGCCAGCAGTTACACGTCCGGGAGCAACACTGAAGCTTTCTTT.